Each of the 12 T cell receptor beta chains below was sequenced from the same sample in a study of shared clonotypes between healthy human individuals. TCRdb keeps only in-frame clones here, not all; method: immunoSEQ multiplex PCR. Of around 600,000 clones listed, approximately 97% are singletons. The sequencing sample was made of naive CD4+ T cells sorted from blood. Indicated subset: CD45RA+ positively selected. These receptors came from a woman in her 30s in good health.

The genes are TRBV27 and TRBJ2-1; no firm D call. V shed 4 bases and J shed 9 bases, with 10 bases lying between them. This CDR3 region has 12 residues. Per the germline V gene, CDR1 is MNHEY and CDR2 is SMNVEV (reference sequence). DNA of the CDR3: TGTGCCAGCAGTTCCTCAGCTCCTGAGCAGTTCTTC. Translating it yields CASSSSAPEQFF.

The CDR3 spells CAIRTSPGETQYF. CDR3 DNA sequence: TGTGCCATCCGGACTAGCCCAGGGGAGACCCAGTACTTC. The chain is built from TRBV7-2 and TRBJ2-5; 8 bases map to TRBD2. The CDR3 has 13 amino acids. Losses at the gene ends were 10 bases for V and 5 bases for J; bases not matched to a gene: 9. The germline CDR1 and CDR2 sequences are SGHTA and FQGNSA.

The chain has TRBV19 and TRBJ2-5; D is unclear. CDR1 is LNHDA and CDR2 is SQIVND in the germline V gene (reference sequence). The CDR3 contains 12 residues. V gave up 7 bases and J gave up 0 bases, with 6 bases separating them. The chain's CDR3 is CASNKDQETQYF. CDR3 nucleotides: TGTGCCAGTAATAAGGACCAAGAGACCCAGTACTTC.

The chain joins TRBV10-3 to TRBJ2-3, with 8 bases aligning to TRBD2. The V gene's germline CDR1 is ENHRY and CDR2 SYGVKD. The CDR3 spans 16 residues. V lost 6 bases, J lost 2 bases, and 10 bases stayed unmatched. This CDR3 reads CAIRWGAAGVTDTQYF. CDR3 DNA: TGTGCCATCAGGTGGGGAGCAGCGGGAGTCACAGATACGCAGTATTTT.

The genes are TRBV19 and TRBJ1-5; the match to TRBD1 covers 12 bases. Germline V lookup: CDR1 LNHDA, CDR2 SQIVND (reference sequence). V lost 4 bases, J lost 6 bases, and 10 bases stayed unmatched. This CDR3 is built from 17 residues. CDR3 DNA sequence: TGTGCCAGTAGTAGAGGGGGGACAGGGGGCTTAGTTCAGCCCCAGCATTTT. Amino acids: CASSRGGTGGLVQPQHF.

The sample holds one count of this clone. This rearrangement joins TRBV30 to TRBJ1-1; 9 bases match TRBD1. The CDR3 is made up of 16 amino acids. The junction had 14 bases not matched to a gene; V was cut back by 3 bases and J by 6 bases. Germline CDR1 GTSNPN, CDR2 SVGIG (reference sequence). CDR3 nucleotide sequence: TGTGCCTGGAGACAGGGACAGGGAATAAGTCGATCTGAAGCTTTCTTT. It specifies CAWRQGQGISRSEAFF.

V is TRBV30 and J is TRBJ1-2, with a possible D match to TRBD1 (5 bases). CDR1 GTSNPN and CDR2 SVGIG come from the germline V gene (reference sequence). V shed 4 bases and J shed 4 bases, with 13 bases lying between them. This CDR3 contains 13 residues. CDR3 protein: CAWTPAQGYGYTF. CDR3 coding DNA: TGTGCCTGGACCCCCGCCCAGGGCTATGGCTACACCTTC.

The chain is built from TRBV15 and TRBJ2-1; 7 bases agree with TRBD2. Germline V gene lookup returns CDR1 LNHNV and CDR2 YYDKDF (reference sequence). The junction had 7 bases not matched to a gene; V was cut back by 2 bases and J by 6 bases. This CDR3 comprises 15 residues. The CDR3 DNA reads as TGTGCCACCAGCAGATCCCCCACTAGCGTCAATGAGCAGTTCTTC. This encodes CATSRSPTSVNEQFF.

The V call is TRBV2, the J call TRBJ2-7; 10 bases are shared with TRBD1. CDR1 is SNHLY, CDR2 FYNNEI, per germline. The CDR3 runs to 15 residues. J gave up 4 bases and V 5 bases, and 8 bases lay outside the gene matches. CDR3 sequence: CASSQDRTGGYEQYF. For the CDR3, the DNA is TGTGCCAGCAGTCAAGATCGGACAGGGGGATACGAGCAGTACTTC.

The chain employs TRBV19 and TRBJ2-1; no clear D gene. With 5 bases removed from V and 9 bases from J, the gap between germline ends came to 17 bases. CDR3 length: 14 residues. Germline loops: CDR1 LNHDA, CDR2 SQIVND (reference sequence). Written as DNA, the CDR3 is TGTGCCAGTAGTTCTGGGCTCCCAGCACCTGAGCAGTTCTTC. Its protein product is CASSSGLPAPEQFF.

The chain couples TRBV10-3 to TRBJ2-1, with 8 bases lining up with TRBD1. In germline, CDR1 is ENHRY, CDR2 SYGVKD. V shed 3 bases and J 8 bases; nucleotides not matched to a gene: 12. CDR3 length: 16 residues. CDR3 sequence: CAISEPGQGSLHEQFF. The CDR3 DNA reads TGTGCCATCAGTGAACCCGGACAGGGATCGCTGCATGAGCAGTTCTTC.

CDR3 sequence: CASSGGWAIRANTEAFF. CDR3 sequence (DNA): TGTGCCAGCAGTGGGGGATGGGCGATTCGGGCGAACACTGAAGCTTTCTTT. The chain links TRBV28 to TRBJ1-1, with D maybe TRBD1 (5 bases). The germline V gene encodes CDR1 MDHEN and CDR2 SYDVKM. CDR3 size: 17 residues. V lost 5 bases and J lost 1, with 20 bases in between.